The 30 T cell receptor beta chains below were found in one sample sequenced in a study of blood T cell repertoires in COVID-19. Data came from immunoSEQ multiplex PCR; TCRdb stores just in-frame clones and leaves some out. The table lists some 140,000 clones, roughly 79% of them singletons. The specimen sequenced was peripheral blood. Receptors were obtained from a human donor in a cohort sampled during active COVID-19.

V gene TRBV18 combines with J gene TRBJ2-5, with 8 bases aligning to TRBD1. The CDR3 is 15 residues long. Germline V gives CDR1 KGHSH, CDR2 LQKENI. The junction had 3 bases not matched to a gene; V was cut back by 2 bases and J by 1 base. The CDR3 nucleotides are TGTGCCAGCTCACCAGTTACAGGGGGCCAAGAGACCCAGTACTTC. The encoded protein is CASSPVTGGQETQYF. Supplemented by reference TRBV18 and TRBJ2-5, the full variable domain reads NAGVMQNPRHLVRRRGQEARLRCSPMKGHSHVYWYRQLPEEGLKFMVYLQKENIIDESGMPKERFSAEFPKEGPSILRIQQVVRGDSAAYFCASSPVTGGQETQYFGPGTRLLVL.

In this sample, this clone turned up once. The chain carries TRBV30 and TRBJ1-3; D unclear. The germline gives CDR1 GTSNPN, CDR2 SVGIG (reference sequence). Trimming took 2 bases from V and 2 from J, leaving 13 bases between them. CDR3 length: 15 residues. CDR3 coding DNA: TGTGCCTGGAGTACTTTTGGTTACGCTGGAAACACCATATATTTT. Its protein product is CAWSTFGYAGNTIYF.

V is TRBV2 and J is TRBJ2-6, with a weak D call TRBD1 (6 bases). This CDR3 contains 18 residues. Trimming cost V 8 bases and J 0 bases, with 20 bases left between them. The germline V gene encodes CDR1 SNHLY and CDR2 FYNNEI. The DNA of the CDR3 is TGTGCCAGCGCCCGGGACATCTTATTCCCCTCTGGGGCCAACGTCCTGACTTTC. As protein: CASARDILFPSGANVLTF.

The sample holds a few counts of this clone. V gene TRBV9 combines with J gene TRBJ1-2; 7 nucleotides align to TRBD1. J was trimmed by 7 bases and V by 1 base; bases with no gene match: 7. This CDR3 has 14 amino acids. The V gene's germline CDR1 is SGDLS and CDR2 YYNGEE. The CDR3 reads CASSVQTTGTGYTF. In nucleotides, the CDR3 is TGTGCCAGCAGCGTACAGACGACAGGGACTGGCTACACCTTC.

The chain has TRBV29-1 and TRBJ1-6, with 10 bases matching TRBD1. The ends lost 6 bases at V and 9 bases at J; junction bases unmatched: 5. Looked up from germline, CDR1 is SQVTM and CDR2 is ANQGSEA. The CDR3 length is 13 residues. CDR3 DNA: TGCAGCGTCTCGGACAGGGGGGGTTCACCCCTCCACTTT. This sequence encodes CSVSDRGGSPLHF.

V usage is TRBV6-5 and J usage is TRBJ1-1; TRBD1 aligns across 7 bases. The CDR3 covers 15 residues. Germline CDR1 MNHEY, CDR2 SVGAGI. V lost 6 bases to trimming and J lost 2 bases; unmatched junction nucleotides: 9. CDR3 sequence: CASSFDRAQNTEAFF. Here the CDR3 DNA reads TGTGCCAGCAGCTTTGACAGGGCACAAAACACTGAAGCTTTCTTT.

V gene TRBV4-2 combines with J gene TRBJ1-4; 8 bases align to TRBD1. Germline CDR1 is LGHNA and CDR2 is YNFKEQ. V trimming: 1 base; J trimming: 7 bases; junction bases outside the gene matches: 8. The CDR3 runs to 16 residues. The CDR3 is CASSQVLGQAAEKLFF. The CDR3 bases are TGTGCCAGCAGCCAAGTTCTGGGACAGGCCGCTGAAAAACTGTTTTTT.

The J gene is TRBJ2-7, the V gene TRBV4-1, with 13 positions matching TRBD2. This CDR3 is 15 amino acids long. V trimming: 4 bases; J trimming: 2 bases; junction bases outside the gene matches: 2. Per germline, CDR1 MGHRA and CDR2 YSYEKL. CDR3 sequence: CASSPTSGGAYEQYF. CDR3 sequence (DNA): TGCGCCAGCAGCCCAACTAGCGGGGGGGCCTACGAGCAGTACTTC.

This clone was detected only a few times. V and J are TRBV19 and TRBJ1-3; 7 bases are a match to TRBD1. The V segment lost 3 bases and the J segment 0 bases; nucleotides outside the gene matches: 8. Germline V gene data show CDR1 as LNHDA and CDR2 as SQIVND (reference sequence). The CDR3 extends over 17 amino acids. The CDR3 DNA is TGTGCCAGTAGTATCTGGGACAGACCAAGCTCTGGAAACACCATATATTTT. Translation: CASSIWDRPSSGNTIYF.

The V call is TRBV9, the J call TRBJ2-7, with D possibly matching TRBD2 (7 bases). Germline V gene lookup returns CDR1 SGDLS and CDR2 YYNGEE. V shed 0 bases and J shed 3 bases, with 13 bases lying between them. The CDR3 totals 15 residues. CDR3 DNA sequence: TGTGCCAGCAGCGTAGGTGGGAGGGGGAACTACGAGCAGTACTTC. Amino acid sequence: CASSVGGRGNYEQYF.

By its share, this clone is medium-sized (0.01 to 0.1%). A junction end diverges from the germline sequence, so it may reflect a read error. Other DNA sequences of this sample code for an identical CDR3. The CDR3 loop reads CARSHGGGGSTGELFF. The CDR3 DNA sequence: TGTGCCCGCAGCCACGGGGGCGGGGGAAGTACCGGGGAGCTGTTTTTT. The V gene is TRBV3-1 (or the pseudogene TRBV3-2), the J gene TRBJ2-2, with a possible D match to TRBD2 (7 bases). Germline V gene lookup returns CDR1 LGHDT and CDR2 YNNKEL (reference sequence). The CDR3 covers 16 residues.

This clone was counted once. The V gene is TRBV27, the J gene TRBJ1-1; D remains ambiguous. In germline, CDR1 is MNHEY, CDR2 SMNVEV (reference sequence). The CDR3 loop spans 14 amino acids. V was pared by 2 bases and J by 2 bases, with 9 bases between. CDR3 bases: TGTGCCAGCAGTTTAATGCAAGCCAACACTGAAGCTTTCTTT. It yields the protein CASSLMQANTEAFF.

The gene calls are TRBV16 and TRBJ1-1, with a possible D match to TRBD1 (5 bases). Germline V gives CDR1 KGHSY, CDR2 FQNENV. The CDR3 consists of 14 residues. Deletions cut 4 bases from V and 3 bases from J, with 12 bases between. The CDR3 region is CASSRAREDTEAFF. In DNA form, the CDR3 reads TGTGCCAGCAGCCGCGCCAGGGAGGACACTGAAGCTTTCTTT.

The chain combines TRBV10-1 with TRBJ1-2, with 10 positions matching TRBD1. The germline gives CDR1 WNHNN, CDR2 SYGVQD (reference sequence). V shed 6 bases, J shed 1 base, and the junction held 11 bases outside the gene matches. The length of the CDR3 is 17 residues. The CDR3 sequence is CASREDRGNPYNYGYTF. CDR3 bases: TGCGCCAGCAGGGAGGACAGGGGGAATCCCTATAACTATGGCTACACCTTC.

The V gene is TRBV3-1 (or the pseudogene TRBV3-2), the J gene TRBJ2-7, with 8 bases that match TRBD1. This CDR3 contains 14 residues. Losses at the gene ends were 5 bases for V and 5 bases for J; bases not matched to a gene: 8. Germline-derived CDR1 and CDR2 are LGHDT and YNNKEL (reference sequence). The CDR3, as DNA: TGTGCCAGCAGCTGGAGGACAGGGAGCAACGAGCAGTACTTC. It translates to CASSWRTGSNEQYF.

V gene TRBV19 combines with J gene TRBJ1-5, with a possible D match to TRBD1 (6 bases). This CDR3 contains 14 residues. The germline V and J ends were trimmed by 8 bases and 0 bases, with 11 bases remaining between them. Germline V lookup: CDR1 LNHDA, CDR2 SQIVND (reference sequence). CDR3 residues: CASRQDYSNQPQHF. The CDR3 DNA follows: TGTGCCAGTCGACAGGATTATAGCAATCAGCCCCAGCATTTT.

This clone was counted only a few times. The V call is TRBV2, the J call TRBJ2-1; maybe TRBD2 (7 bases). The V end was cut by 4 bases, the J end by 2 bases, with 9 bases between. The CDR3 runs to 14 residues. The germline gives CDR1 SNHLY, CDR2 FYNNEI. Here the CDR3 reads CASSGGGAYNEQFF. CDR3 DNA: TGTGCCAGCAGTGGAGGGGGGGCCTACAATGAGCAGTTCTTC.

V usage is TRBV28 and J usage is TRBJ2-4, with 7 nucleotides matching TRBD2. Germline trimming cut 7 bases from V and 13 bases from J; bases unmatched to any gene: 10. There are 12 residues in the CDR3. Germline lookup yields CDR1 MDHEN and CDR2 SYDVKM. Written as DNA, the CDR3 is TGTGCCAGCACCCCTCCGCGGGGGAAGCAGTACTTC. Protein: CASTPPRGKQYF.

The rearrangement joins TRBV5-1 to TRBJ1-2; 10 bases are shared with TRBD1. J gave up 8 bases and V 3 bases, and 16 bases lay outside the gene matches. CDR1 and CDR2 from the germline V gene are SGHRS and YFSETQ. The CDR3 extends over 17 amino acids. This CDR3 reads CASSYSGTGVSSEGYTF. The DNA of the CDR3 is TGCGCCAGCAGCTACTCCGGGACAGGGGTCTCCTCGGAGGGCTACACCTTC.

The chain has TRBV4-1 and TRBJ2-5; D is unclear. The CDR3 is 13 amino acids. CDR1 is MGHRA, CDR2 YSYEKL, per germline. V lost 1 base and J lost 7, with 10 bases in between. CDR3 sequence: CASSQGEPGTQYF. The CDR3 DNA sequence: TGCGCCAGCAGCCAAGGAGAGCCGGGGACCCAGTACTTC.

J is TRBJ2-1 and V is TRBV6-5; D uncertain. This CDR3 is 15 amino acids long. The V gene's germline CDR1 is MNHEY and CDR2 SVGAGI. With 5 bases removed from V and 4 bases from J, the gap between germline ends came to 15 bases. The CDR3 bases are TGTGCCAGCAGTAGAAGCGCGGTAGATTACAATGAGCAGTTCTTC. Residues: CASSRSAVDYNEQFF.

The CDR3 nucleotides are TGTGCCAGCAGCAGGATGTCCAGCGGCTACGAGCAGTACTTC. Its protein is CASSRMSSGYEQYF. The V and J genes are TRBV6-5 and TRBJ2-7; perhaps TRBD2 as D (5 bases). The V gene's germline CDR1 is MNHEY and CDR2 SVGAGI. The V end lost 6 bases, the J end lost 3 bases, and 15 bases lay between the germline ends. The CDR3 sequence is 14 residues long.

The genes are TRBV30 and TRBJ1-1; D is undetermined. With 2 bases removed from V and 2 bases from J, the gap between germline ends came to 12 bases. The CDR3 length is 14 residues. The germline V gene has CDR1 GTSNPN and CDR2 SVGIG (reference sequence). The CDR3: CAWSLATLNTEAFF. The CDR3 coding sequence is TGTGCCTGGAGTTTGGCCACCCTTAACACTGAAGCTTTCTTT.

J is TRBJ1-4 and V is TRBV28, with 8 bases aligning to TRBD1. V shed 6 bases, J shed 8 bases, and the junction held 11 bases outside the gene matches. The CDR3 covers 15 residues. Per the germline V gene, CDR1 is MDHEN and CDR2 is SYDVKM. CDR3 nucleotides: TGTGCCAGCAGCACCTCAGGGGGCCAAGAAGAAAAACTGTTTTTT. It is translated as CASSTSGGQEEKLFF.

The chain employs TRBV5-4 and TRBJ1-4, with D possibly matching TRBD1 (5 bases). Germline V gene sequence: CDR1 SGHNT, CDR2 YYREEE (reference sequence). This CDR3 has 12 amino acids. The V gene lost 7 bases and the J gene lost 5 bases, with 9 bases spanning the gap. CDR3 bases: TGTGCCAGCTCCCGACAGAATGAAAAACTGTTTTTT. Residues: CASSRQNEKLFF.

The J gene is TRBJ2-3, the V gene TRBV7-3; no definite D call. The V and J ends lost 1 base and 0 bases respectively, with 11 bases between them. CDR3 length: 16 residues. Germline CDR1 SGHTA, CDR2 FQGTGA. CDR3 nucleotide sequence: TGTGCCAGCAGCTTAATATCCTATTCTAGCACAGATACGCAGTATTTT. Translated: CASSLISYSSTDTQYF.

The chain is built from TRBV28 and TRBJ1-2, with 12 bases fitting TRBD1. CDR1 and CDR2 (germline): MDHEN, SYDVKM. The CDR3 covers 13 residues. The junction had 8 bases not matched to a gene; V was cut back by 10 bases and J by 8 bases. The DNA for the CDR3 is TGTGCCACCTGGGACAGGGGGCTTATAGGCTACACCTTC. It yields the protein CATWDRGLIGYTF.

In this sample, this clone turned up a few times. The gene calls are TRBV4-1 and TRBJ2-6; D not resolved. The germline V gene encodes CDR1 MGHRA and CDR2 YSYEKL. Trimming pared 5 bases from V and 0 bases from J, leaving 8 bases between. The CDR3 covers 15 residues. The CDR3 region is CASSSIISGANVLTF. The CDR3 region has the DNA TGCGCCAGCAGCTCTATTATCTCTGGGGCCAACGTCCTGACTTTC.

The V gene is TRBV7-9, the J gene TRBJ1-1; D remains ambiguous. The CDR3 consists of 13 residues. CDR1 and CDR2 from the germline V gene are SEHNR and FQNEAQ (reference sequence). The ends were cut back, 1 base at V and 6 bases at J, with 9 bases in the middle. CDR3 protein: CASSLVIAAEAFF. The CDR3 bases are TGTGCCAGCAGCTTAGTTATCGCGGCTGAAGCTTTCTTT.

This chain links TRBV7-9 with TRBJ2-7; D call uncertain. V lost 5 bases, J lost 5 bases, and 16 bases lay in between. Germline CDR1 SEHNR, CDR2 FQNEAQ (reference sequence). CDR3 size: 14 residues. The CDR3 DNA follows: TGTGCCAGCAGCCCCAGGCCCTCTGTGAACGAGCAGTACTTC. As protein: CASSPRPSVNEQYF.